Sequencing of this T cell receptor (beta chain) was carried out in a study of graft-versus-host responses after intestinal transplantation. Study-level results: GvH clones detected in recipient marrow included some appearing first in ileum or blood.

Measured with immunoSEQ multiplex PCR; TCRdb has only the in-frame clones, and not every one. The sample lists 120,000 or so clones; 93% were seen once. Comments on this clone: Its antigen is as yet unknown.

CDR1 and CDR2 (germline): LGHNA, YNFKEQ. Trimming cost V 1 base and J 7 bases, with 7 bases left between them. The CDR3 is 13 residues long. This receptor was identified in a human donor who received an intestinal transplant. The starting material was unstimulated CD8+ T cells sorted from spleen or lymph node cells, obtained before intestinal transplant. The rearrangement uses TRBV4-2 and TRBJ2-2; possibly TRBD2 for D (5 bases). The CDR3 DNA reads as TGTGCCAGCAGCCAAGGTGAGGGCGGGGAGCTGTTTTTT. It yields the protein CASSQGEGGELFF.